This T cell receptor (beta chain) was identified during a study of blood T cells in healthy people across ages (dated by TCRdb to about 2015). Turning to the overall study: In model experiments, template switching captured about one uniquely barcoded TCR beta cDNA molecule for every two T cells. To avoid experimental bias, donors of different ages were spread randomly across the sequencing lanes. Four age groups were formed from the donors: young (average roughly 15 years), middle-aged (roughly 38), aged (over 55) and long-lived (about 80). The study measured age-related changes in TCR beta repertoire diversity using deep sequencing normalized with unique cDNA molecular identifiers. Using the same blood draw, the study looked at two additional independent replicas of 1 million unique cDNA reads for two donors, one aged 18 to 29 and the other aged 80 or older. Beyond this particular receptor, the publication reports: Because donor CMV infection status was unknown, age-related changes in expanded clonotypes were potentially confounded. Compared with the aged group, the long-lived group had more naive CD4+ T cells, fewer expanded clones and increased TCR diversity, a pattern suggesting age selection. Bulk unsorted PBMC profiling prevented conclusive comparison of naive and antigen-experienced compartments. The percentage of naive T cells measured by flow cytometry correlated strongly with observed TCR beta diversity. Estimates of total diversity based on one million sequenced T cells were regarded as lower bounds and as underestimates. As age increased, observed TCR beta diversity per million T cells dropped in a roughly linear way, and a significant reduction was already evident by age about 40.

The donors were 40 or so Caucasian individuals from Russia, aged roughly 6 to 90 years, who were systemically healthy. Ten milliliters of peripheral blood were drawn from each donor into EDTA-treated Vacutainer tubes. Ficoll-Paque density-gradient centrifugation was used to isolate PBMCs, with at least 7 million per sample. Total RNA was extracted from PBMCs with Trizol reagent, with at least 6 micrograms obtained per sample. For every donor, flow cytometry on a PBMC aliquot measured the percentage of naive CD45RAhigh/CD27high T cells. The library was produced with 5' RACE. The reads were generated on an Illumina HiSeq 2500. The second PCR ran for about 7 to 11 cycles and used a J-beta primer mix along with a sample-barcoded 5' primer. Each TCR beta cDNA molecule received a unique molecular identifier from a template-switch 5' adaptor carrying 12 random nucleotides. Each sample yielded at least 3 million CDR3-containing paired-end reads. All of the RNA was converted into first-strand cDNA using the Mint cDNA synthesis kit, with a TRBC-specific oligonucleotide serving as the primer. All cDNA was treated with uracil-DNA glycosylase and then went through a first 18-cycle PCR with the universal primers M1SS and BC2_uni_R. In the source study's methods: Normalization of each sample was performed by random selection of 1 million high-quality reads, each carrying a distinct molecular identifier. Instead of being binned into consensus sequences, reads that shared molecular identifiers were thrown out. MiTCR, run with a Q25 quality threshold and the strictest error-elimination algorithm, handled CDR3 identification, clonotype clustering and error correction. A nonparametric unseen species model using Euler transformation provided a lower-bound estimate of total TCR beta diversity. TCRdb cleaned the public reads at Q25 with fastp, built clones with MiXCR and kept in-frame beta chains. Every distinct CDR3 protein forms one entry, paired with its most common genes and DNA. These V and J calls rely on TCRdb rather than the paper's analysis. The sample profile shows around 1,500,000 distinct CDR3 sequences; about 43% of them were found once. Together, the top ten hold roughly 7.9% of the sample.

About this clonotype: Its cognate antigen has yet to be identified. The record has no base qualities; no much larger clone is one base away.

Taken from cysteine to phenylalanine, the CDR3 has 14 residues. Only the CDR3 portion is preserved as DNA: 42 bases, with reading frame beginning at the first base. According to the germline V gene, CDR1 reads SGDLS and CDR2 reads YYNGEE. Between the V and J ends, shortened by 3 bases and 2 bases respectively, the junction contains 12 bases. Sequencing was carried out using blood. The chain is assembled from TRBV9 and TRBJ2-7; the D region possibly corresponds to TRBD1 (6 bases align). The sequence came from a woman between 18 and 29 years old in good health. The DNA reads as follows: TGTGCCAGCAGCGCGGACAGTCCTACCTACGAGCAGTACTTC. Its protein reads: CASSADSPTYEQYF.